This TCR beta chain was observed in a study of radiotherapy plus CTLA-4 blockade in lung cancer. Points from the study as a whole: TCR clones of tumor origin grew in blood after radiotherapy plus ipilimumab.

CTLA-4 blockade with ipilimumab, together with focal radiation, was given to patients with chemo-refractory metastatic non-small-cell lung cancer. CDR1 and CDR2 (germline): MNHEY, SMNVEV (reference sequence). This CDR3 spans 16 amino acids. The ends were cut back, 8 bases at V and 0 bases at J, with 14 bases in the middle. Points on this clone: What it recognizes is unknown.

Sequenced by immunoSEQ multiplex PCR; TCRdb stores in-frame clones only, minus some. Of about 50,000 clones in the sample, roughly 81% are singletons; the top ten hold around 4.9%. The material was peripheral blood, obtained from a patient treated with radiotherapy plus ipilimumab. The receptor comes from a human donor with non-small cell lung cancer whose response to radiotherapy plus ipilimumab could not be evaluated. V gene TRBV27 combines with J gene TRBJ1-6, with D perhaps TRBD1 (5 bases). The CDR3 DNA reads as TGTGCCAGCGACACACAGGCGAGCTCCTATAATTCACCCCTCCACTTT. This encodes CASDTQASSYNSPLHF.